This TCR beta chain was sequenced for a study of cytomegalovirus exposure and HLA in healthy donors. Study information: Of approximately 400 genotyped donors, roughly 80% clustered with self-reported Caucasian donors.

V gave up 4 bases and J gave up 6 bases, with 22 bases separating them. The CDR3 length is 16 residues. Germline CDR1 and CDR2: MGHRA and YSYEKL. 60 Vbeta and 13 Jbeta primers were used in PCR. Profiling relied on immunoSEQ multiplex PCR, and the TCRdb table lists in-frame clones only, not all of them. The sample includes approximately 77,000 clones, 65% to 85% of them seen just once. A few counts support this clone. This clonotype was obtained from a man aged 55 to 70 in good health and CMV-seropositive. The chain employs TRBV4-1 and TRBJ2-7, with D maybe TRBD2 (5 bases). Sequencing was performed on PBMCs. The CDR3 bases are TGCGCCAGCAGCCTTGCGGGTCCCGAATTGACTCGCGAGCAGTACTTC. Protein product: CASSLAGPELTREQYF.